This entry features one T cell receptor (beta chain) sequence. The antigen is undetermined. Vbeta (60) and Jbeta (13) primers were used in the PCR. Using immunoSEQ multiplex PCR, the repertoire was profiled, and TCRdb retains in-frame clones only, with some absent. There are some 95,000 clones in the sample; over 75% occur only once, and around 7.3% lies in the top ten. Germline CDR1 reads SGHTA; CDR2 reads FQGNSA. V gave up 5 bases and J gave up 3 bases; unmatched junction bases: 3. CDR3 length equals 13 residues. This specimen belongs to a study of cytomegalovirus exposure and HLA in healthy donors. Background on the study: Unique TCR beta sequences numbering around 110 million came from 190 million or so T cells in an earlier analysis.

Overall study results and limits: Sequencing likely produced, as an artifact, a cluster of highly shared sequence variants.

Sequenced input: PBMCs. The receptor comes from a man in his fifties in good health and CMV-seropositive. V usage is TRBV7-2 and J usage is TRBJ2-7, with TRBD1 matching over 8 bases. CDR3 amino acids: CASSPGQGYEQYF. The DNA of the CDR3 is TGTGCCAGCAGCCCAGGACAGGGCTACGAGCAGTACTTC.